This T cell receptor (beta chain) was captured in a study of blood T cell repertoires in COVID-19. Germline CDR1 and CDR2: SGHNT and YYREEE (reference sequence). The CDR3 sequence is 19 residues long. The V and J ends lost 3 bases and 5 bases respectively, with 30 bases between them. Sequencing used immunoSEQ multiplex PCR; TCRdb keeps in-frame clones, though not all of them. The sample has roughly 240,000 clones; around four fifths are singletons. This chain links TRBV5-4 with TRBJ2-7, with a possible D match to TRBD2 (6 bases). The source of this sequence is a man in his sixties who had recovered from COVID-19. What was sequenced was peripheral blood. CDR3 sequence: CASSSGPGPWGLKEDEQYF. The CDR3 nucleotides are TGTGCCAGCAGCTCTGGGCCCGGGCCTTGGGGACTTAAGGAAGACGAGCAGTACTTC.